This TCR beta chain is drawn from a study of T cells in tuberculosis. Notes on the study in general: Classification accuracy was roughly 90% (AUROC 0.85 to 0.95) with the GMM-specific repertoire.

The sample's time point: new active TB diagnosis, blood taken before or within 7 days of starting treatment. Positive smear microscopy and/or M. tuberculosis culture confirmed active disease. The repertoire was sequenced with immunoSEQ multiplex PCR; TCRdb's copy has only in-frame clones and lacks some. The sample has approximately 31,000 clones, about 82% seen once. Remarks on this clone: Antigen unknown.

This sequence was found in an adult with tuberculosis. Sample: PBMCs, taken at tuberculosis diagnosis.

The CDR3 bases are TGTGCCAGCAGCTTCAACGAGGGAACTGAAGCTTTCTTT. Protein product: CASSFNEGTEAFF. V gene TRBV14 combines with J gene TRBJ1-1; D is unclear. Per germline, CDR1 SGHDN and CDR2 FVKESK. The CDR3 runs 13 residues. V shed 5 bases and J shed 5 bases, with 12 bases lying between them.